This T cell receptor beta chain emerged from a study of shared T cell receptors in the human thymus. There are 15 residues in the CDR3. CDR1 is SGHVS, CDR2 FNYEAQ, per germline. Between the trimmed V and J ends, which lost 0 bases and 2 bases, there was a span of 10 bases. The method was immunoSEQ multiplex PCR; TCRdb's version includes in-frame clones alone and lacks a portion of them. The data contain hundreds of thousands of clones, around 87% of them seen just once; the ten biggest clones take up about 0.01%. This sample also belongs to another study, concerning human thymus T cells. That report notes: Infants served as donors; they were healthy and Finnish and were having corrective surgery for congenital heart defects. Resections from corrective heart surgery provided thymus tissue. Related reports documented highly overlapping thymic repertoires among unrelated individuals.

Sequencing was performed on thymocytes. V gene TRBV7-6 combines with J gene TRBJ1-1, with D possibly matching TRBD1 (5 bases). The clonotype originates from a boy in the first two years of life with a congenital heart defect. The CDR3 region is CASSLAETVNTEAFF. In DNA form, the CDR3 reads TGTGCCAGCAGCTTAGCTGAGACAGTTAACACTGAAGCTTTCTTT.